The subject of this entry is one TCR beta chain. The target antigen is unknown. The CDR3 is 14 residues long. Trimming stripped 0 bases from V and 4 bases from J, with 7 bases between. CDR1 and CDR2 (germline): SGHRS, YFSETQ. The data were obtained in a study of T cells after yellow fever vaccination. TCRdb reprocessed the 5' RACE reads via MiXCR and lists one record per CDR3 protein. This table holds 300,000 to 400,000 distinct CDR3 sequences, roughly 8.7% found once. Whole-study results and caveats: On re-exposure, the response was weaker but peaked faster, at day 5 versus 15.

The chain couples TRBV5-1 to TRBJ2-2, with no clear D. This sequence originates from a man younger than 35 who received the YFV17D yellow fever vaccine. The sequences come from PBMCs, collected on the day of the first yellow fever vaccination. CDR3 loop: CASSLAVGTGELFF. Here the CDR3 DNA reads TGCGCCAGCAGCTTGGCCGTGGGCACCGGGGAGCTGTTTTTT.